A single T cell receptor beta chain is shown here with its context. This sample stems from a study of blood T cell repertoires in COVID-19. As for the study in general: Specimens from acute and convalescent COVID-19 originated in the United States, Italy and Spain. PBMCs, B-cell-depleted T cells, or T cells provided the cDNA or gDNA that made up the material.

Original analysis: Estimation of nucleated cell counts was performed using reference gene primer amplification. Clones were sequenced by immunoSEQ multiplex PCR, and TCRdb holds only the in-frame ones, with some missing. The V and J calls and the clone size are those of that table, but D and trimming were determined from the DNA. The sample shows roughly 430,000 clones, roughly 86% of them seen only once. Each participant's cohort was designated according to participant-reported clinical history. The specimen was PBMCs or T cells enriched from blood (not recorded which). This sequence was found in a woman between 40 and 55 years old with acute COVID-19.

The CDR3 loop reads CASSQASSARNGYTF. Written as DNA, the CDR3 is TGTGCCAGCTCACAAGCTAGCAGTGCCCGGAATGGCTACACCTTC. The chain employs TRBV18 and TRBJ1-2; D is undetermined. The germline CDR1 and CDR2 sequences are KGHSH and LQKENI. This CDR3 has 15 amino acids. The V end lost 4 bases, the J end lost 6 bases, and 18 bases lay between the germline ends.